This entry concerns a single T cell receptor (beta chain). The antigen remains undetermined. This sample is drawn from a study of T cell repertoires in cytomegalovirus infection. Overall study context: Both CMV infection and a matching HLA type were indicated by public TCR beta signatures. Study results and limitations: Pooled public TCR beta family frequency picked out CMV carriers with the relevant HLA.

Per germline, CDR1 LNHDA and CDR2 SQIVND (reference sequence). Germline trimming cut 5 bases from V and 7 bases from J; bases unmatched to any gene: 14. This CDR3 region has 16 residues. From the reads, TCRdb called clonotypes with MiXCR, one entry per CDR3 protein. The sample carries just under 500,000 distinct CDR3 sequences, about 33% recorded once. The sequence was collected from a human donor in good health (CMV status not recorded). Some clones in this sample may be carry-over from other donors' samples. The input for sequencing was cultured PBMCs, taken from culture after CMV antigen stimulation. The chain employs TRBV19 and TRBJ1-5; the match to TRBD1 covers 7 bases. Written as DNA, the CDR3 is TGTGCCAGTAGTTCTCTGACAGGGAACAGTCACCAGCCCCAGCATTTT. Residues: CASSSLTGNSHQPQHF.